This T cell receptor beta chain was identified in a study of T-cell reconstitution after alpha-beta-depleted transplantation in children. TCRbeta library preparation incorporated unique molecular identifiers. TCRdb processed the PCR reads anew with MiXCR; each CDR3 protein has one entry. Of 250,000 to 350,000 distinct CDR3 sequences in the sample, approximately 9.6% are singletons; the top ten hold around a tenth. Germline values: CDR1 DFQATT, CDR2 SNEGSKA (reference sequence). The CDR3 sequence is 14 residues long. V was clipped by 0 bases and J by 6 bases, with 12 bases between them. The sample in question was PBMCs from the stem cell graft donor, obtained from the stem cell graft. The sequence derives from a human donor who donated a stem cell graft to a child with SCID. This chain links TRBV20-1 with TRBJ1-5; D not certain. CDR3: CSAREPGYGQPQHF. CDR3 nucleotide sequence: TGCAGTGCTAGAGAACCTGGGTATGGTCAGCCCCAGCATTTT.